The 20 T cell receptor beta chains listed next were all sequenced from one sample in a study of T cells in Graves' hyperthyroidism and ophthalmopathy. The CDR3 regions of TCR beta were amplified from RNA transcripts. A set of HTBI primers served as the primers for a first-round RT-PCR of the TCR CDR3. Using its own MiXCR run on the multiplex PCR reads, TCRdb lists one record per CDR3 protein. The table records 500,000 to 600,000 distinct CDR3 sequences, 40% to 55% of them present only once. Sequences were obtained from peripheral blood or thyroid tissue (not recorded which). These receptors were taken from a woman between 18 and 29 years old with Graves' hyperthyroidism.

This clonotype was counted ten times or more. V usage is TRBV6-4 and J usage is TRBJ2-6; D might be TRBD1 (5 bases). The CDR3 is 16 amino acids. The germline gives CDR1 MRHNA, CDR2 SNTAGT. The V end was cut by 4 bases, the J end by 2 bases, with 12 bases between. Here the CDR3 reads CASSAQGSTGANVLTF. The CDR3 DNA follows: TGTGCCAGCAGTGCCCAGGGCTCCACTGGGGCCAACGTCCTGACTTTC.

The DNA for the CDR3 is TGCAGTGGCAGCACAGGGGAGACCCAGTACTTC. Translated, it gives CSGSTGETQYF. The chain couples TRBV20-1 to TRBJ2-5; the D gene is possibly TRBD1 (6 bases). The V end was cut by 7 bases, the J end by 5 bases, with 11 bases between. CDR3 size: 11 residues. Germline V gene lookup returns CDR1 DFQATT and CDR2 SNEGSKA (reference sequence).

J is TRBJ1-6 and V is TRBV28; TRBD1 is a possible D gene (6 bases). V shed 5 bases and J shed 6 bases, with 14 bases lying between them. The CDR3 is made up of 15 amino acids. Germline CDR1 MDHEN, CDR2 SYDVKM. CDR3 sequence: CASSEQQGTNSPLHF. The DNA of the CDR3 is TGTGCCAGCAGTGAACAACAGGGAACTAATTCACCCCTCCACTTT.

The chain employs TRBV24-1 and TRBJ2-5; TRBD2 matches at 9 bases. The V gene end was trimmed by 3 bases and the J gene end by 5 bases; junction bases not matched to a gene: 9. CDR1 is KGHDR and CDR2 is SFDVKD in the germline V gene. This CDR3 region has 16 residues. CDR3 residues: CATSDPRTSAGETQYF. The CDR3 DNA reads TGTGCCACCAGTGATCCTAGGACTAGCGCGGGGGAGACCCAGTACTTC.

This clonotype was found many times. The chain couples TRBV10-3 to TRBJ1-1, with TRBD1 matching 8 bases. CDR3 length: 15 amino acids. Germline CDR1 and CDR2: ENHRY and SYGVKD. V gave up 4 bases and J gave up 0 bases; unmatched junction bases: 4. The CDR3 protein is CAISVDRGLNTEAFF. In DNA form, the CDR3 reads TGTGCCATCAGTGTTGACAGGGGATTGAACACTGAAGCTTTCTTT.

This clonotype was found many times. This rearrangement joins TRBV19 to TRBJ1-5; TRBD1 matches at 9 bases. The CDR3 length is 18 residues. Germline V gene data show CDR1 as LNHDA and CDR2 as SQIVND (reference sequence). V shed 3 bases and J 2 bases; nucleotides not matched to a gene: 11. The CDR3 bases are TGTGCCAGTAGTATTTGGAAGGGACAGGGTTTTCGCAATCAGCCCCAGCATTTT. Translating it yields CASSIWKGQGFRNQPQHF.

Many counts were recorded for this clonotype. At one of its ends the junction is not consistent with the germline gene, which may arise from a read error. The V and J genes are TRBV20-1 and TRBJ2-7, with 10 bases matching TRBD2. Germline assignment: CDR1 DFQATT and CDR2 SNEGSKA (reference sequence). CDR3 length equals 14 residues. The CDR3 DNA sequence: TGCAGTGCTAACCCTAGCGGGAGACCGCACGAGGAGTACTTC. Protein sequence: CSANPSGRPHEEYF.

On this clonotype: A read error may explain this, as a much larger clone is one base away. The CDR3 region has the DNA TGCGCCAGCAGCCAAAAACAGGGGATCGGCAATCAGCCCCAGCATTTT. Translation gives CASSQKQGIGNQPQHF. The V and J genes are TRBV4-1 and TRBJ1-5, with 7 bases aligning to TRBD1. Germline CDR1 MGHRA, CDR2 YSYEKL. Trimming removed 2 bases from V and 2 bases from J; junction bases left unmatched: 6. The CDR3 has 16 amino acids.

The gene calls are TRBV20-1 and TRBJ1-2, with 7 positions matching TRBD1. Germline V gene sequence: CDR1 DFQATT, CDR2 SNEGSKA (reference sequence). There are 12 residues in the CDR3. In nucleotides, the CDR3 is TGCAGCCCCTATAGACAGGGAGATGGCTACACCTTC. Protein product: CSPYRQGDGYTF.

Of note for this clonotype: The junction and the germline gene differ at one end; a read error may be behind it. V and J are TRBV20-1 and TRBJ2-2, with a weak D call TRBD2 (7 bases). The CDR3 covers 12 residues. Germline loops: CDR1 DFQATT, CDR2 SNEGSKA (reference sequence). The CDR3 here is CSARDVGGALFF. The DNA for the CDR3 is TGCAGTGCTAGAGATGTAGGGGGGGCGCTGTTTTTT.

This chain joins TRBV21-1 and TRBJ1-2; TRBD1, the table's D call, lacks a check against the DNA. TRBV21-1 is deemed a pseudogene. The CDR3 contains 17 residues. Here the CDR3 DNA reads TGTGCCAGCAGCAATAGATCAGGGGGCTACCCTAACTATGGCTACACCTTC. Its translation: CASSNRSGGYPNYGYTF.

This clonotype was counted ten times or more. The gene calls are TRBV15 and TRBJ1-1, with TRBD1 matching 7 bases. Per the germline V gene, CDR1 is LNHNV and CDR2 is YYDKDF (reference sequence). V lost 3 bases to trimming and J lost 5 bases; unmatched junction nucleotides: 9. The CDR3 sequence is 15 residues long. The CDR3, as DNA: TGTGCCACCAGCAGCTCTAGGGGGCGGGGGACTGAAGCTTTCTTT. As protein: CATSSSRGRGTEAFF. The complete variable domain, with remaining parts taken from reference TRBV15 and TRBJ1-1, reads DAMVIQNPRYQVTQFGKPVTLSCSQTLNHNVMYWYQQKSSQAPKLLFHYYDKDFNNEADTPDNFQSRRPNTSFCFLDIRSPGLGDTAMYLCATSSSRGRGTEAFFGQGTRLTVV.

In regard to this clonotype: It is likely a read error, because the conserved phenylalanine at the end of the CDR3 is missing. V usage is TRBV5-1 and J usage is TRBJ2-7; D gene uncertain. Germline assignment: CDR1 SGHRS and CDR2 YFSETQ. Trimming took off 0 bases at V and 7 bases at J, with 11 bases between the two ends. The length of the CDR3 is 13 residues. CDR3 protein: CASSLGLHNEQYY. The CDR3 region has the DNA TGCGCCAGCAGCTTGGGACTCCACAATGAGCAGTACTAC.

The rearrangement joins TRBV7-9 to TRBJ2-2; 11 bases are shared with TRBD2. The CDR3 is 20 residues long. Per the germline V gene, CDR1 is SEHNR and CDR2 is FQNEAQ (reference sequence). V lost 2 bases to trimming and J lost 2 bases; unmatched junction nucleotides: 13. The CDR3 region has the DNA TGTGCCAGCAGCTTACCCGGGACTAGCGGCACCCATCCTAACACCGGGGAGCTGTTTTTT. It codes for CASSLPGTSGTHPNTGELFF.

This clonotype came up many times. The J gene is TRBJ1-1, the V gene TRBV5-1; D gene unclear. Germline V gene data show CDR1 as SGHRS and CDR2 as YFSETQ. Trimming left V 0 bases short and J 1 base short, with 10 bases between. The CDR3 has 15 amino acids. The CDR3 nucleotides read TGCGCCAGCAGCTTGGATTTTCGGGAGAACACTGAAGCTTTCTTT. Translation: CASSLDFRENTEAFF.

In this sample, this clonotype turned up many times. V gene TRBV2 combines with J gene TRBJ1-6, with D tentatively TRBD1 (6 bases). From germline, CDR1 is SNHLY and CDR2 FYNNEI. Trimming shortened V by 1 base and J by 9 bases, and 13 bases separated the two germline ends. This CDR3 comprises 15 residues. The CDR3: CASSEDRVSSSPLHF. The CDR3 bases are TGTGCCAGCAGTGAAGACAGGGTATCATCTTCACCCCTCCACTTT.

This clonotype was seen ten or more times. The CDR3 loop is CASSYSYSDDTEAFF. In DNA form, the CDR3 reads TGTGCCAGCAGTTACTCATATTCAGACGACACTGAAGCTTTCTTT. The V call is TRBV6-5, the J call TRBJ1-1; D gene unclear. Germline CDR1 MNHEY, CDR2 SVGAGI. Deletions cut 0 bases from V and 3 bases from J, with 11 bases between. The CDR3 extends over 15 amino acids.

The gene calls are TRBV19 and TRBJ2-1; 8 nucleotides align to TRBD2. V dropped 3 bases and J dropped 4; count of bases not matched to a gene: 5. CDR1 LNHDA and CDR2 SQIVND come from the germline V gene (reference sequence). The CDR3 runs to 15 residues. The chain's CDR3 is CASSIAGGSYNEQFF. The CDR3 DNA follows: TGTGCCAGTAGTATTGCGGGAGGTAGTTACAATGAGCAGTTCTTC.

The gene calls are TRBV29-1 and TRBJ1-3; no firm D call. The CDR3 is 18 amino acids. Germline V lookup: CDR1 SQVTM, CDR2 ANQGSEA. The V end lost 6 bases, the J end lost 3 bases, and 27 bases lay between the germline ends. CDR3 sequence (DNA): TGCAGCGTGGCCGATAGCGGGAGGGCCGGCCCCGGTGGAAACACCATATATTTT. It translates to CSVADSGRAGPGGNTIYF.

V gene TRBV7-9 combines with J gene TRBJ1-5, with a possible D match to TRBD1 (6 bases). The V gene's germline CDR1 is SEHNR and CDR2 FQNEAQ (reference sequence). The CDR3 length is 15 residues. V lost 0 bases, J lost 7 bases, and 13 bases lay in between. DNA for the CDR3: TGTGCCAGCAGCTTAGCGGGGGGCGCGGGACAGCCCCAGCATTTT. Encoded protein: CASSLAGGAGQPQHF.